This passage covers 26 T cell receptor beta chains from one sample sequenced in a study of cytomegalovirus exposure and HLA in healthy donors. The study ran its PCR with 60 Vbeta and 13 Jbeta primers. Libraries were prepared by immunoSEQ multiplex PCR; TCRdb keeps only in-frame clonotypes and omits some of them. The sample carries about 100,000 clones, approximately 72% recorded once. Source material: PBMCs. These TCRs come from a male donor in good health and CMV-seropositive.

A few counts support this clone. This chain uses TRBV10-3 with TRBJ1-2, with D hard to call. V lost 10 bases and J lost 4, with 7 bases in between. CDR3 length: 10 amino acids. The germline V gene has CDR1 ENHRY and CDR2 SYGVKD. In DNA form, the CDR3 reads TGTGCCACCTCAGGCTATGGCTACACCTTC. Its protein is CATSGYGYTF.

The chain has TRBV7-8 and TRBJ2-5; 10 bases map to TRBD2. The CDR3 spans 16 residues. The ends lost 5 bases at V and 1 base at J; junction bases unmatched: 7. Per germline, CDR1 SGHVS and CDR2 FQNEAQ. The CDR3 spells CASSPSLAGVQETQYF. CDR3 sequence (DNA): TGTGCCAGCAGCCCCAGTCTAGCGGGGGTCCAAGAGACCCAGTACTTC.

The J gene is TRBJ1-5, the V gene TRBV4-3; perhaps TRBD1 as D (6 bases). Germline assignment: CDR1 LGHNA and CDR2 YSLEER. This CDR3 spans 13 amino acids. With 4 bases removed from V and 5 bases from J, the gap between germline ends came to 9 bases. The CDR3 spells CASSLTGYQPQHF. Here the CDR3 DNA reads TGCGCCAGCAGCCTAACAGGGTATCAGCCCCAGCATTTT.

The rearrangement joins TRBV21-1 to TRBJ1-2; TRBD1, as called in the table, went unchecked against the DNA. TRBV21-1 is a known pseudogene. The CDR3 has 13 residues. This CDR3 reads CASSKQGSYGYTF. CDR3 coding DNA: TGTGCCAGCAGCAAACAGGGGAGCTATGGCTACACCTTC.

The rearrangement joins TRBV5-1 to TRBJ1-6; D possibly corresponds to TRBD1 (6 bases). The CDR3 covers 15 residues. Germline CDR1 SGHRS, CDR2 YFSETQ. The V and J ends lost 4 bases and 7 bases respectively, with 15 bases between them. CDR3: CASSPSGTSNSPLHF. DNA for the CDR3: TGCGCCAGCAGCCCATCCGGGACATCAAATTCACCCCTCCACTTT.

The CDR3 reads CASSFEQGLYTEAFF. CDR3 nucleotide sequence: TGCGCCAGCAGCTTTGAACAGGGGCTATACACTGAAGCTTTCTTT. The chain recombines TRBV5-1 with TRBJ1-1, with TRBD1 identical over 7 bases. CDR3 length: 15 residues. Germline loops: CDR1 SGHRS, CDR2 YFSETQ. V lost 2 bases and J lost 3; bases outside the gene matches: 7.

This clone was counted a few times. V usage is TRBV4-2 and J usage is TRBJ1-1, with TRBD1 as a possible D gene (5 bases). CDR1 LGHNA and CDR2 YNFKEQ come from the germline V gene. Trimming shortened V by 0 bases and J by 10 bases, and 21 bases separated the two germline ends. The CDR3 has 16 residues. CDR3 loop: CASSQDVVGGGSVAFF. The DNA for the CDR3 is TGTGCCAGCAGCCAAGATGTTGTGGGCGGGGGATCCGTAGCTTTCTTT.

V is TRBV21-1 and J is TRBJ2-1; the table gives TRBD1 as D, unverified against the DNA. TRBV21-1 is noted as a pseudogene. The CDR3 is 14 residues long. CDR3 coding DNA: TGTGCCAGCTTACAGGACAGTTCTTCCAATGAGCAGTTCTTC. This translates into CASLQDSSSNEQFF.

DNA for the CDR3: TGTGCCAGCAGCACCTCCCCTAGGAATGAGCAGTTCTTC. It is translated as CASSTSPRNEQFF. The chain combines TRBV7-2 with TRBJ2-1; D unresolved. Trimming took off 5 bases at V and 7 bases at J, with 12 bases between the two ends. The CDR3 is 13 amino acids. Germline V gives CDR1 SGHTA, CDR2 FQGNSA. The variable domain in full, with the rest retrieved from reference TRBV7-2 and TRBJ2-1, is GAGVSQSPSNKVTEKGKDVELRCDPISGHTALYWYRQSLGQGLEFLIYFQGNSAPDKSGLPSDRFSAERTGGSVSTLTIQRTQQEDSAVYLCASSTSPRNEQFFGPGTRLTVL.

V usage is TRBV2 and J usage is TRBJ1-5, with D uncertain. Trimming left V 4 bases short and J 0 bases short, with 10 bases between. CDR1 is SNHLY and CDR2 is FYNNEI in the germline V gene. The CDR3 is 15 residues long. CDR3 protein: CASSGPVHSNQPQHF. CDR3 coding DNA: TGTGCCAGCAGTGGGCCAGTCCATAGCAATCAGCCCCAGCATTTT.

The chain joins TRBV10-3 to TRBJ1-1, with a weak D call TRBD1 (6 bases). The CDR3 contains 15 residues. CDR1 is ENHRY, CDR2 SYGVKD, per germline. The V gene lost 3 bases and the J gene lost 3 bases, with 14 bases spanning the gap. This CDR3 reads CAISEFQGRDTEAFF. For the CDR3, the DNA is TGTGCCATCAGTGAATTCCAGGGGAGGGACACTGAAGCTTTCTTT.

This rearrangement joins TRBV4-2 to TRBJ2-6, with D unclear. Per the germline V gene, CDR1 is LGHNA and CDR2 is YNFKEQ. Trimming removed 0 bases from V and 1 base from J, with 7 bases in between. This CDR3 has 16 residues. CDR3 DNA sequence: TGTGCCAGCAGCCAAGATATGAGTTCTGGGGCCAACGTCCTGACTTTC. Amino acid sequence: CASSQDMSSGANVLTF.

The V and J genes are TRBV6-6 and TRBJ2-7, with D tentatively TRBD2 (7 bases). Deletions cut 4 bases from V and 5 bases from J, with 12 bases between. This CDR3 has 13 amino acids. CDR1 and CDR2 (germline): MNHNY, SVGAGI (reference sequence). The CDR3 sequence is CASSSGGRNEQYF. The CDR3 region has the DNA TGTGCCAGCAGTTCCGGGGGGCGCAACGAGCAGTACTTC.

The genes are TRBV5-1 and TRBJ2-4; 10 positions agree with TRBD1. The germline gives CDR1 SGHRS, CDR2 YFSETQ. The V gene end was trimmed by 0 bases and the J gene end by 5 bases; junction bases not matched to a gene: 20. The CDR3 loop spans 21 amino acids. For the CDR3, the DNA is TGCGCCAGCAGCTTGGCCCTACTGGACAGGGGGGGGCCCTGGTACGAAAACATTCAGTACTTC. Amino acid sequence: CASSLALLDRGGPWYENIQYF.

The chain is built from TRBV7-2 and TRBJ2-5; D call uncertain. TRBJ2-7 matches the DNA end more closely, so the J call is doubtful. This CDR3 comprises 15 residues. CDR1 SGHTA and CDR2 FQGNSA come from the germline V gene. Here the CDR3 reads CASSLADTVPYEQYF. The CDR3 DNA reads TGTGCCAGCAGCTTAGCGGATACAGTACCCTACGAGCAGTACTTC.

The rearrangement links TRBV5-1 to TRBJ2-1; 9 bases align to TRBD1. This CDR3 is built from 14 residues. Germline assignment: CDR1 SGHRS and CDR2 YFSETQ. With 4 bases clipped from V and 10 bases from J, the junction kept 9 bases outside the gene matches. The CDR3 coding sequence is TGCGCCAGCAGCCGGGACAGGGTGCAGGGCGAGCAGTTCTTC. This sequence encodes CASSRDRVQGEQFF.

The rearrangement links TRBV9 to TRBJ2-5, with TRBD2 identical over 13 bases. Germline CDR1 reads SGDLS; CDR2 reads YYNGEE. V lost 3 bases, J lost 0 bases, and 2 bases stayed unmatched. This CDR3 comprises 16 residues. The CDR3 DNA is TGTGCCAGCAGCGGGACTAGCGGGGGATACCAAGAGACCCAGTACTTC. Translated, it gives CASSGTSGGYQETQYF.

J is TRBJ2-2 and V is TRBV18, with TRBD2 matching 8 bases. The CDR3 extends over 17 amino acids. Looked up from germline, CDR1 is KGHSH and CDR2 is LQKENI. The trim removed 10 bases at V and 7 bases at J, leaving 20 bases unmatched. The DNA of the CDR3 is TGTGCCACCCCCACCGCCGCGGGGGGAAGGCTGATCGGGGAGCTGTTTTTT. Amino acids: CATPTAAGGRLIGELFF.

The rearrangement joins TRBV11-3 to TRBJ1-1, with a possible D match to TRBD1 (6 bases). CDR1 and CDR2 (germline): SGHNT, YENEEA. V was shortened by 1 base and J by 3 bases, with 9 bases between the two germline ends. The CDR3 length is 14 residues. The CDR3 sequence is CASSLVAGDTEAFF. The DNA for the CDR3 is TGTGCCAGCAGCTTAGTTGCAGGGGACACTGAAGCTTTCTTT.

V and J are TRBV5-1 and TRBJ2-7; TRBD2 aligns across 11 bases. This CDR3 is built from 18 residues. After removal of 4 bases from V and 0 bases from J, the junction contained 12 bases not matched to a gene. Germline values: CDR1 SGHRS, CDR2 YFSETQ. Here the CDR3 DNA reads TGCGCCAGCAGCCGCACCATTCTACTAGCGGGGGACTCCTACGAGCAGTACTTC. It is translated as CASSRTILLAGDSYEQYF.

V usage is TRBV11-2 and J usage is TRBJ2-1; 7 nucleotides line up with TRBD1. V lost 4 bases and J lost 1; bases outside the gene matches: 1. CDR3 size: 14 residues. From germline, CDR1 is SGHAT and CDR2 FQNNGV. CDR3 protein: CASSSQGSYNEQFF. CDR3 bases: TGTGCCAGCAGCTCACAGGGGTCCTACAATGAGCAGTTCTTC.

The chain carries TRBV6-9 and TRBJ2-7; the D gene is possibly TRBD1 (6 bases). This CDR3 comprises 15 residues. Germline CDR1 and CDR2: MNHGY and SVAAGI. V was shortened by 6 bases and J by 2 bases, with 17 bases between the two germline ends. This chain's CDR3 is CASSQEDSIPYEQYF. CDR3 in DNA: TGTGCCAGCAGCCAAGAGGACAGTATCCCCTACGAGCAGTACTTC.

The rearrangement links TRBV25-1 to TRBJ2-7, with a weak D call TRBD2 (6 bases). This CDR3 contains 15 residues. Trimming cost V 5 bases and J 4 bases, with 18 bases left between them. The germline CDR1 and CDR2 sequences are MGHDK and SYGVNS. DNA of the CDR3: TGTGCCAGCAGTCCAATTGGGGGGTCACTGTACGAGCAGTACTTC. It codes for CASSPIGGSLYEQYF.

The chain uses TRBV2 and TRBJ2-1; TRBD2 aligns across 8 bases. Trimming at V came to 2 bases and at J to 2 bases, leaving 11 bases not matched to a gene. The CDR3 is 18 amino acids. The germline CDR1 and CDR2 sequences are SNHLY and FYNNEI. CDR3 loop: CASSEWSSGEGTYNEQFF. CDR3 nucleotide sequence: TGTGCCAGCAGTGAATGGAGTAGCGGGGAAGGAACCTACAATGAGCAGTTCTTC.

This rearrangement joins TRBV28 to TRBJ1-2; TRBD1 is a possible D gene (6 bases). There are 16 residues in the CDR3. Between the trimmed V and J ends, which lost 8 bases and 4 bases, there was a span of 23 bases. In germline, CDR1 is MDHEN, CDR2 SYDVKM. CDR3 region: CASGGLIAGESYGYTF. Written as DNA, the CDR3 is TGTGCCAGCGGGGGCCTCATAGCGGGTGAAAGCTATGGCTACACCTTC.

The CDR3 region has the DNA TGTGCCAGCGGATGGGAGGCACCCCTCCACTTT. Translated: CASGWEAPLHF. The J gene is TRBJ1-6, the V gene TRBV6-5, with D uncertain. The V gene lost 8 bases and the J gene lost 11 bases, with 10 bases spanning the gap. The length of the CDR3 is 11 residues. Germline V lookup: CDR1 MNHEY, CDR2 SVGAGI.